These 25 T cell receptor beta chains were sequenced from one sample in a study of cytomegalovirus exposure and HLA in healthy donors (dated 2017 in TCRdb). The protocol used for the library was the immunoSEQ multiplex PCR assay. The multiplex PCR relied on a mix of 60 forward primers for TCR Vbeta segments and 13 reverse primers for TCR Jbeta segments. TCRdb obtained this table from immuneACCESS and retained in-frame rearrangements with V and J assigned. These tables miss some clones; where compared with another copy, unresolved V genes account for less than half of the shortfall, and the remainder is unexplained. For this sample the table gives roughly 150,000 clones, of which roughly 9.4% were detected only once. In total, the top ten clones hold 1.5% to 2% of the sample. Material: PBMCs. The origin of the receptors is a male donor in good health and CMV-seronegative.

In its sample, this clone was seen a few times. V is TRBV29-1 and J is TRBJ1-1, with 7 positions matching TRBD1. The CDR3 sequence is 13 residues long. J gave up 5 bases and V 7 bases, and 10 bases lay outside the gene matches. Germline V lookup: CDR1 SQVTM, CDR2 ANQGSEA. CDR3 amino acids: CSGKTGFMTEAFF. The CDR3 nucleotides are TGCAGCGGGAAGACAGGGTTCATGACTGAAGCTTTCTTT.

The gene calls are TRBV5-6 and TRBJ1-5; 7 bases match TRBD1. In germline, CDR1 is SGHDT, CDR2 YYEEEE. The CDR3 covers 15 residues. Trimming took 3 bases from V and 4 from J; bases not matched to a gene: 7. The chain's CDR3 is CASSSQGSGNQPQHF. The CDR3 region has the DNA TGTGCCAGCAGCTCACAGGGGTCAGGGAATCAGCCCCAGCATTTT.

The V gene is TRBV30, the J gene TRBJ2-5; weak D call: TRBD1 (5 bases). The V end was cut by 5 bases, the J end by 1 base, with 5 bases between. Germline assignment: CDR1 GTSNPN and CDR2 SVGIG (reference sequence). There are 11 residues in the CDR3. The CDR3 loop reads CAWQGQETQYF. As DNA, the CDR3 is TGTGCCTGGCAGGGCCAAGAGACCCAGTACTTC. Based on the CDR3 plus reference TRBV30 and TRBJ2-5, the full variable domain is SQTIHQWPATLVQPVGSPLSLECTVEGTSNPNLYWYRQAAGRGLQLLFYSVGIGQISSEVPQNLSASRPQDRQFILSSKKLLLSDSGFYLCAWQGQETQYFGPGTRLLVL.

In its sample, this clone was seen a few times. The CDR3 loop reads CASSIDPDRDYEQYF. The DNA of the CDR3 is TGTGCCAGTAGTATAGATCCCGACAGGGACTACGAGCAGTACTTC. V usage is TRBV19 and J usage is TRBJ2-7; TRBD1 matches 7 bases. V lost 0 bases and J lost 3; bases outside the gene matches: 5. This CDR3 contains 15 residues. Per germline, CDR1 LNHDA and CDR2 SQIVND (reference sequence).

In this sample, this clone turned up a few times. The CDR3: CASSQEGAGGIANQPQHF. In DNA, the CDR3 is TGCGCCAGCAGCCAAGAGGGCGCAGGGGGTATAGCCAATCAGCCCCAGCATTTT. The chain links TRBV4-1 to TRBJ1-5; 7 bases match TRBD1. Germline V gives CDR1 MGHRA, CDR2 YSYEKL. V lost 0 bases and J lost 3; bases outside the gene matches: 11. This CDR3 contains 18 residues.

The rearrangement links TRBV27 to TRBJ2-7; 10 bases line up with TRBD1. The V segment lost 0 bases and the J segment 7 bases; nucleotides outside the gene matches: 6. The CDR3 runs 15 residues. In germline, CDR1 is MNHEY, CDR2 SMNVEV (reference sequence). Here the CDR3 reads CASSLSGTGAWEQYF. The CDR3 nucleotides read TGTGCCAGCAGTTTATCGGGGACAGGGGCCTGGGAGCAGTACTTC.

Only a few counts were recorded for this clone. The chain carries TRBV19 and TRBJ1-4; D not certain. Germline CDR1 reads LNHDA; CDR2 reads SQIVND (reference sequence). V dropped 7 bases and J dropped 7 bases, with 10 bases sitting between them. This CDR3 is built from 12 residues. CDR3 in amino acids: CASNSPTEKLFF. The CDR3 DNA sequence: TGTGCCAGTAATAGCCCGACTGAAAAACTGTTTTTT. Full variable domain (rest looked up from reference TRBV19 and TRBJ1-4): DGGITQSPKYLFRKEGQNVTLSCEQNLNHDAMYWYRQDPGQGLRLIYYSQIVNDFQKGDIAEGYSVSREKKESFPLTVTSAQKNPTAFYLCASNSPTEKLFFGSGTQLSVL.

This clone turned up a few times. The J gene is TRBJ2-1, the V gene TRBV2, with D possibly TRBD2 on 5 matching bases. CDR1 SNHLY and CDR2 FYNNEI come from the germline V gene. Trimming left V 7 bases short and J 7 bases short, with 14 bases between. The CDR3 has 13 amino acids. CDR3 sequence reads: CASTKEVGNEQFF. The CDR3 DNA reads TGTGCCAGCACGAAGGAGGTGGGAAATGAGCAGTTCTTC. The entire variable domain, with the rest obtained from reference TRBV2 and TRBJ2-1, is as follows: EPEVTQTPSHQVTQMGQEVILRCVPISNHLYFYWYRQILGQKVEFLVSFYNNEISEKSEIFDDQFSVERPDGSNFTLKIRSTKLEDSAMYFCASTKEVGNEQFFGPGTRLTVL.

The rearrangement joins TRBV5-6 to TRBJ1-2, with no clear D. The germline CDR1 and CDR2 sequences are SGHDT and YYEEEE. Trimming stripped 2 bases from V and 6 bases from J, with 8 bases between. The CDR3 has 12 residues. The CDR3 reads CASSFRRDGYTF. The CDR3 DNA sequence: TGTGCCAGCAGCTTCAGGAGGGATGGCTACACCTTC.

This clone came up a few times. The rearrangement uses TRBV18 and TRBJ2-7; 9 bases agree with TRBD1. The CDR3 has 15 amino acids. Losses at the gene ends were 6 bases for V and 5 bases for J; bases not matched to a gene: 11. Germline CDR1 and CDR2: KGHSH and LQKENI. CDR3 sequence: CASSPMGTGLDEQYF. The CDR3 DNA reads TGTGCCAGCTCGCCCATGGGGACAGGGTTGGACGAGCAGTACTTC. Full variable domain (rest looked up from reference TRBV18 and TRBJ2-7): NAGVMQNPRHLVRRRGQEARLRCSPMKGHSHVYWYRQLPEEGLKFMVYLQKENIIDESGMPKERFSAEFPKEGPSILRIQQVVRGDSAAYFCASSPMGTGLDEQYFGPGTRLTVT.

The rearrangement uses TRBV5-4 and TRBJ2-2; D is perhaps TRBD1 (6 bases). Germline assignment: CDR1 SGHNT and CDR2 YYREEE (reference sequence). The CDR3 sequence is 13 residues long. Trimming left V 10 bases short and J 3 bases short, with 13 bases between. In nucleotides, the CDR3 is TGTGCCGCGCAGGGGTTCGACACCGGGGAGCTGTTTTTT. It specifies CAAQGFDTGELFF.

This clone was seen more than once but under ten times. The rearrangement links TRBV5-6 to TRBJ2-1, with 12 bases matching TRBD1. Germline V gives CDR1 SGHDT, CDR2 YYEEEE. V was clipped by 7 bases and J by 10 bases; unmatched bases: 6. The CDR3 has 13 amino acids. DNA for the CDR3: TGTGCCAGCCGGGACAGGGGGCTGCGGGAGCAGTTCTTC. Its translation is CASRDRGLREQFF.

This sequence joins TRBV28 and TRBJ2-3, with TRBD2 identical over 10 bases. CDR1 and CDR2 from the germline V gene are MDHEN and SYDVKM. Trimming removed 1 base from V and 3 bases from J; junction bases left unmatched: 4. The CDR3 is 16 amino acids. The CDR3 bases are TGTGCCAGCAGTTTATTAGCGGGGGGCAGTACAGATACGCAGTATTTT. Translation gives CASSLLAGGSTDTQYF.

This clone was found a few times. V is TRBV29-1 and J is TRBJ2-7; D gene uncertain. The CDR3 runs to 10 residues. Germline V gives CDR1 SQVTM, CDR2 ANQGSEA. Trimming pared 1 base from V and 5 bases from J, leaving 3 bases between. The CDR3 loop is CSVEADEQYF. CDR3 DNA sequence: TGCAGCGTTGAAGCAGACGAGCAGTACTTC.

This chain connects TRBV10-1 to TRBJ1-2; D is uncertain. Trimming stripped 3 bases from V and 10 bases from J, with 18 bases between. The CDR3 spans 14 residues. In germline, CDR1 is WNHNN, CDR2 SYGVQD (reference sequence). This CDR3 reads CASSDGKSRDDYTF. The DNA of the CDR3 is TGCGCCAGCAGTGACGGCAAGTCGAGGGATGACTACACCTTC.

In nucleotides, the CDR3 is TGTGCCAGTAGTATCGTCGCTATCGCCGGGGAGCTGTTTTTT. Amino acids: CASSIVAIAGELFF. This chain joins TRBV19 and TRBJ2-2; no definite D call. Per germline, CDR1 LNHDA and CDR2 SQIVND (reference sequence). The CDR3 has 14 residues. V lost 3 bases to trimming and J lost 6 bases, with 11 bases between them.

This clone was seen more than once but under ten times. The chain combines TRBV9 with TRBJ1-3; D is ambiguous. This CDR3 contains 15 residues. Per germline, CDR1 SGDLS and CDR2 YYNGEE. V lost 4 bases to trimming and J lost 2 bases, with 13 bases between them. The CDR3 DNA follows: TGTGCCAGCAGCCCCGCCGGGAGGGCTGGAAACACCATATATTTT. Translation: CASSPAGRAGNTIYF. Drawing the rest from reference TRBV9 and TRBJ1-3, the complete variable domain is DSGVTQTPKHLITATGQRVTLRCSPRSGDLSVYWYQQSLDQGLQFLIQYYNGEERAKGNILERFSAQQFPDLHSELNLSSLELGDSALYFCASSPAGRAGNTIYFGEGSWLTVV.

The chain recombines TRBV28 with TRBJ2-3, with 15 bases aligning to TRBD2. The length of the CDR3 is 16 residues. Germline V lookup: CDR1 MDHEN, CDR2 SYDVKM. With 5 bases clipped from V and 4 bases from J, the junction kept 4 bases outside the gene matches. The CDR3 DNA follows: TGTGCCAGCAGTCCCCGGACTAGCGGGGGGGCAGATACGCAGTATTTT. Translation: CASSPRTSGGADTQYF.

This chain uses TRBV6-1 with TRBJ2-1; D perhaps matches TRBD1 (6 bases). Germline V lookup: CDR1 MNHNS, CDR2 SASEGT. Deletions cut 5 bases from V and 0 bases from J, with 11 bases between. The CDR3 contains 15 residues. CDR3 protein: CASSMQGSSYNEQFF. In DNA, the CDR3 is TGTGCCAGCAGTATGCAGGGGAGCTCCTACAATGAGCAGTTCTTC.

The V call is TRBV4-2, the J call TRBJ1-4, with D unclear. The CDR3 length is 13 residues. The V gene's germline CDR1 is LGHNA and CDR2 YNFKEQ. The ends were cut back, 3 bases at V and 8 bases at J, with 10 bases in the middle. In DNA form, the CDR3 reads TGTGCCAGCAGCCAGCCGGGAGGGGAAAAACTGTTTTTT. Encoded protein: CASSQPGGEKLFF.

The V and J genes are TRBV6-7 and TRBJ2-6, with 8 bases lining up with TRBD1. TRBV6-7 is sorted into the ORF group, with uncertain function. Unmatched junction bases numbered 20, after V lost 2 bases and J lost 2 bases. CDR3 length equals 22 residues. CDR3: CASSYHTDPGQGALAGANVLTF. CDR3 nucleotides: TGTGCCAGCAGTTACCATACGGACCCGGGCCAGGGGGCTTTGGCTGGGGCCAACGTCCTGACTTTC.

This clone was detected only a few times. V is TRBV5-4 and J is TRBJ1-1, with 7 bases identical to TRBD1. The CDR3 runs to 14 residues. Germline V gives CDR1 SGHNT, CDR2 YYREEE (reference sequence). Trimming took 3 bases from V and 8 from J; bases not matched to a gene: 10. The CDR3 DNA reads as TGTGCCAGCAGCTCCCGGACAGGCTTGGACGAAGCTTTCTTT. It yields the protein CASSSRTGLDEAFF.

The chain carries TRBV5-4 and TRBJ1-1, with 10 bases matching TRBD1. Germline CDR1 SGHNT, CDR2 YYREEE (reference sequence). This CDR3 spans 14 amino acids. Germline trimming cut 0 bases from V and 4 bases from J; bases unmatched to any gene: 0. The CDR3, as DNA: TGTGCCAGCAGCTTGGGACAGGGGGCCACTGAAGCTTTCTTT. Residues: CASSLGQGATEAFF.

The chain uses TRBV28 and TRBJ2-5, with a possible D match to TRBD2 (6 bases). In germline, CDR1 is MDHEN, CDR2 SYDVKM. This CDR3 comprises 13 residues. Trimming cost V 6 bases and J 4 bases, with 12 bases left between them. In nucleotides, the CDR3 is TGTGCCAGCAGCAGGAGGGTTCGAGAGACCCAGTACTTC. Translated: CASSRRVRETQYF.

This clone was counted only a few times. The rearrangement joins TRBV10-2 to TRBJ2-7; D might be TRBD1 (5 bases). Trimming cost V 6 bases and J 0 bases, with 15 bases left between them. This CDR3 comprises 15 residues. The germline V gene encodes CDR1 WSHSY and CDR2 SAAADI. CDR3 protein: CASSYDVTDSYEQYF. The CDR3 DNA sequence: TGCGCCAGCAGCTACGACGTGACAGACTCCTACGAGCAGTACTTC.